Following are 21 T cell receptor beta chains from one sample sequenced in a study of spatial heterogeneity in lung cancer. Time point denoted: blood at routine non-recurrence follow-up after resection. Unsorted whole RNA samples from tumor, nontumor lung or frozen PBMC were sequenced. TCRdb re-called the 5' RACE reads with MiXCR, one entry per CDR3 protein. Among 51,000 or so distinct CDR3 sequences, 6% to 8.5% were seen once, and the ten largest hold 35%. The sample here was PBMCs, taken at follow-up. Receptors originate from a female donor with early-stage non-small cell lung cancer.

This clonotype was counted many times. DNA of the CDR3: TGTGCCAGCAGCTCCATTCTAGCGGGGGGCGAGACCCAGTACTTC. This gives the protein CASSSILAGGETQYF. This sequence joins TRBV7-2 and TRBJ2-5, with 11 nucleotides matching TRBD2. This CDR3 spans 15 amino acids. J gave up 5 bases and V 4 bases, and 6 bases lay outside the gene matches. CDR1 and CDR2 (germline): SGHTA, FQGNSA.

The table lists this clonotype with a few counts. The chain joins TRBV28 to TRBJ1-4, with no clear D. Germline CDR1 MDHEN, CDR2 SYDVKM. V gave up 9 bases and J gave up 8 bases, with 16 bases separating them. CDR3 length: 13 residues. The CDR3 region is CASNGVLNEKLFF. The CDR3 DNA reads as TGTGCCAGTAACGGGGTACTTAACGAAAAACTGTTTTTT.

In this sample, this clonotype turned up many times. The V and J genes are TRBV11-2 and TRBJ1-4; D is perhaps TRBD1 (6 bases). This CDR3 contains 15 residues. Trimming pared 6 bases from V and 3 bases from J, leaving 14 bases between. In germline, CDR1 is SGHAT, CDR2 FQNNGV. CDR3 amino acids: CASRGGESSNEKLFF. The DNA for the CDR3 is TGTGCCAGCAGAGGGGGGGAGTCCTCTAATGAAAAACTGTTTTTT.

The V and J genes are TRBV7-9 and TRBJ2-7; D gene ambiguous. The CDR3 consists of 12 residues. Trimming took 4 bases from V and 4 from J, leaving 8 bases between them. Germline V gene data show CDR1 as SEHNR and CDR2 as FQNEAQ (reference sequence). CDR3 bases: TGTGCCAGCAGCTCGGACGGGTACGAGCAGTACTTC. This codes for CASSSDGYEQYF. The complete variable domain, with remaining parts taken from reference TRBV7-9 and TRBJ2-7, reads DTGVSQNPRHKITKRGQNVTFRCDPISEHNRLYWYRQTLGQGPEFLTYFQNEAQLEKSRLLSDRFSAERPKGSFSTLEIQRTEQGDSAMYLCASSSDGYEQYFGPGTRLTVT.

The CDR3 here is CASSLVRTTKGHYGYTF. Written as DNA, the CDR3 is TGTGCCAGCAGCTTGGTTAGGACAACCAAAGGGCACTATGGCTACACCTTC. The J gene is TRBJ1-2, the V gene TRBV5-4; a weak D match, TRBD1 (5 bases). V gave up 0 bases and J gave up 3 bases, with 18 bases separating them. The germline CDR1 and CDR2 sequences are SGHNT and YYREEE (reference sequence). The CDR3 loop spans 17 amino acids.

This clonotype was detected many times. This chain uses TRBV28 with TRBJ1-5; TRBD1 matches 7 bases. In germline, CDR1 is MDHEN, CDR2 SYDVKM. The CDR3 is 15 amino acids. J was trimmed by 3 bases and V by 6 bases; bases with no gene match: 8. CDR3 sequence (DNA): TGTGCCAGCAGCTCACCGGGACAGCCCAATCAGCCCCAGCATTTT. It is translated as CASSSPGQPNQPQHF.

The sample holds a few counts of this clonotype. The chain uses TRBV3-1 and TRBJ2-7; no clear D gene. Germline V gene data show CDR1 as LGHDT and CDR2 as YNNKEL (reference sequence). The CDR3 runs to 16 residues. V gave up 3 bases and J gave up 3 bases, with 18 bases separating them. The CDR3 is CASSHLGRGRYYEQYF. DNA of the CDR3: TGTGCCAGCAGCCACCTAGGTAGAGGACGCTACTACGAGCAGTACTTC.

This clonotype has a count of ten or more. The chain carries TRBV6-2 or TRBV6-3 and TRBJ1-1; possible D gene TRBD1, 5 bases. Trimming stripped 4 bases from V and 4 bases from J, with 13 bases between. The CDR3 totals 14 residues. CDR1 and CDR2 (germline): MNHEY, SVGEGT. The chain's CDR3 is CASSSGGSFTEAFF. The DNA for the CDR3 is TGTGCCAGCAGTTCCGGGGGATCATTCACTGAAGCTTTCTTT.

This clonotype has ten or more counts. The chain uses TRBV14 and TRBJ2-5; 7 bases map to TRBD1. Losses at the gene ends were 2 bases for V and 3 bases for J; bases not matched to a gene: 9. This CDR3 is built from 16 residues. The germline gives CDR1 SGHDN, CDR2 FVKESK. CDR3: CASSQLGKGTEETQYF. CDR3 bases: TGTGCCAGCAGCCAACTTGGAAAAGGGACAGAAGAGACCCAGTACTTC. The complete variable domain, with remaining parts taken from reference TRBV14 and TRBJ2-5, reads EAGVTQFPSHSVIEKGQTVTLRCDPISGHDNLYWYRRVMGKEIKFLLHFVKESKQDESGMPNNRFLAERTGGTYSTLKVQPAELEDSGVYFCASSQLGKGTEETQYFGPGTRLLVL.

The gene calls are TRBV7-2 and TRBJ2-1; 9 nucleotides line up with TRBD2. There are 15 residues in the CDR3. Germline V gene lookup returns CDR1 SGHTA and CDR2 FQGNSA. V dropped 6 bases and J dropped 2; count of bases not matched to a gene: 5. The chain's CDR3 is CASRRGGAAYNEQFF. In nucleotides, the CDR3 is TGTGCCAGCAGGCGCGGGGGGGCCGCCTACAATGAGCAGTTCTTC. Drawing the rest from reference TRBV7-2 and TRBJ2-1, the complete variable domain is GAGVSQSPSNKVTEKGKDVELRCDPISGHTALYWYRQSLGQGLEFLIYFQGNSAPDKSGLPSDRFSAERTGGSVSTLTIQRTQQEDSAVYLCASRRGGAAYNEQFFGPGTRLTVL.

This clonotype was seen a handful of times. This chain joins TRBV25-1 and TRBJ2-1; 9 bases line up with TRBD1. V lost 8 bases to trimming and J lost 5 bases; unmatched junction nucleotides: 10. The germline gives CDR1 MGHDK, CDR2 SYGVNS. CDR3 size: 15 residues. Here the CDR3 DNA reads TGTGCCAGCGGATCCGGGACAGGGTTCAACAATGAGCAGTTCTTC. Translating it yields CASGSGTGFNNEQFF.

This clonotype was observed a few times. The chain is built from TRBV5-1 and TRBJ2-1; no firm D call. CDR3 length equals 13 residues. V lost 1 base and J lost 6, with 8 bases in between. Germline V gene data show CDR1 as SGHRS and CDR2 as YFSETQ. CDR3 protein: CASSLLGPNEQFF. As DNA, the CDR3 is TGCGCCAGCAGCTTGTTAGGGCCCAATGAGCAGTTCTTC.

V and J are TRBV20-1 and TRBJ1-1; TRBD1 agrees at 11 bases. V dropped 1 base and J dropped 4; count of bases not matched to a gene: 5. The CDR3 is made up of 15 amino acids. Germline values: CDR1 DFQATT, CDR2 SNEGSKA (reference sequence). This CDR3 is CSARGTGGWSTEAFF. CDR3 DNA sequence: TGCAGTGCTAGAGGGACAGGGGGCTGGAGCACTGAAGCTTTCTTT.

This clonotype was recorded at least ten times. The J gene is TRBJ2-3, the V gene TRBV7-8; perhaps TRBD1 as D (6 bases). The ends were cut back, 2 bases at V and 0 bases at J, with 12 bases in the middle. The CDR3 totals 16 residues. Germline V lookup: CDR1 SGHVS, CDR2 FQNEAQ. The CDR3 sequence is CASSLLGARSTDTQYF. CDR3 DNA sequence: TGTGCCAGCAGCTTATTGGGGGCCCGGAGCACAGATACGCAGTATTTT.

As to this clonotype: A much larger clone lies a single base off, so this may be a read error. The chain recombines TRBV5-1 with TRBJ2-3; TRBD1 aligns across 9 bases. Germline CDR1 and CDR2: SGHRS and YFSETQ. The CDR3 contains 14 residues. This chain's CDR3 is CASRAGQGTDTRYF. In nucleotides, the CDR3 is TGCGCCAGCAGGGCAGGACAGGGGACAGATACGCGGTATTTT.

This clonotype was counted at least ten times. This chain uses TRBV5-5 with TRBJ1-1; a possible D gene is TRBD1 (6 bases). Per germline, CDR1 SGHKS and CDR2 YYEKEE (reference sequence). V gave up 6 bases and J gave up 0 bases, with 21 bases separating them. This CDR3 has 17 amino acids. The CDR3 sequence is CASKLGGGVSLNTEAFF. The CDR3, as DNA: TGTGCCAGCAAGTTAGGGGGAGGAGTGAGCTTGAACACTGAAGCTTTCTTT.

This rearrangement joins TRBV14 to TRBJ2-3, with 15 bases matching TRBD2. Germline values: CDR1 SGHDN, CDR2 FVKESK. Trimming cost V 4 bases and J 0 bases; bases outside gene matches: 5. The CDR3 is 18 amino acids. The CDR3 loop reads CASSPGTSGGSSTDTQYF. As DNA, the CDR3 is TGTGCCAGCAGCCCGGGGACTAGCGGGGGGTCCAGCACAGATACGCAGTATTTT.

This clonotype was seen at least ten times. The CDR3 DNA is TGTGCCAGCAGCTTAGGTTGGGTCTCAACTCAAGAGACCCAGTACTTC. The encoded protein is CASSLGWVSTQETQYF. This rearrangement joins TRBV7-2 to TRBJ2-5; no clear D. CDR1 is SGHTA, CDR2 FQGNSA, per germline. There are 16 residues in the CDR3. The V gene lost 1 base and the J gene lost 2 bases, with 14 bases spanning the gap.

In its sample, this clonotype was seen many times. The V and J genes are TRBV6-5 and TRBJ2-3; maybe TRBD1 (6 bases). V was pared by 5 bases and J by 6 bases, with 21 bases between. CDR3 length: 16 residues. CDR1 is MNHEY and CDR2 is SVGAGI in the germline V gene. CDR3 sequence: CASSTQTGRVGDTQYF. DNA of the CDR3: TGTGCCAGCAGTACCCAGACAGGACGTGTGGGGGATACGCAGTATTTT.

This clonotype was seen many times. The chain employs TRBV6-2 or TRBV6-3 and TRBJ1-6, with 7 bases that match TRBD1. V lost 7 bases to trimming and J lost 7 bases; unmatched junction nucleotides: 1. CDR1 and CDR2 (germline): MNHEY, SVGEGT. This CDR3 is built from 12 residues. The CDR3 nucleotides read TGTGCCAGCAAGACAGGGAATTCACCCCTCCACTTT. It encodes CASKTGNSPLHF.

The chain is built from TRBV9 and TRBJ2-5; 7 nucleotides line up with TRBD1. J gave up 2 bases and V 4 bases, and 11 bases lay outside the gene matches. The CDR3 spans 16 residues. Germline loops: CDR1 SGDLS, CDR2 YYNGEE. The CDR3 coding sequence is TGTGCCAGCAGCCCACAGGGGTTCGGCGGGCAAGAGACCCAGTACTTC. Translation gives CASSPQGFGGQETQYF.